A selection of T cell receptor beta chains follows, all from one sample in a study of shared clonotypes between healthy human individuals. The method was immunoSEQ multiplex PCR; TCRdb's version includes in-frame clones alone and lacks a portion of them. This table holds more than 2 million clones, around 95% found once. The sequencing sample was made of naive CD4+ T cells sorted from blood. Receptors originate from a man aged 18 to 29 in good health. The CDR3 runs from the conserved cysteine through the conserved F or W. The D gene is left open where the match is weak. Clone size is given for some rows only: seen once, a few or many times, or a class if the clone is expanded.

j_gene,abundance,v_gene,d_gene,CDR3aa,CDR3nt
TRBJ1-6,few,TRBV28,TRBD1,CASSEQGRSPLHF,TGTGCCAGCAGTGAACAGGGGCGATCACCCCTCCACTTT
TRBJ2-7,.,TRBV5-4,.,CASSFAFRDGGWYF,TGTGCCAGCAGCTTTGCCTTCCGGGACGGCGGGTGGTACTTC
TRBJ1-5,.,TRBV5-6,.,CASSLYDGSNQPQHF,TGTGCCAGCAGCTTGTACGACGGCTCCAATCAGCCCCAGCATTTT
TRBJ2-7,.,TRBV5-1,.,CASSLRQPYEQYF,TGCGCCAGCAGCTTGAGACAGCCTTACGAGCAGTACTTC
TRBJ1-5,.,TRBV2,.,CASSDQGGFQPQHF,TGTGCCAGCAGTGACCAGGGTGGTTTTCAGCCCCAGCATTTT
TRBJ1-4,.,TRBV18,.,CASSPWAGRTVNEKLFF,TGTGCCAGCTCACCATGGGCAGGGAGAACTGTAAATGAAAAACTGTTTTTT
TRBJ2-1,once,TRBV2,TRBD2,CASSEGLAGGPGEQFF,TGTGCCAGCAGTGAGGGACTAGCGGGGGGGCCCGGTGAGCAGTTCTTC
TRBJ2-7,.,TRBV7-2,TRBD1,CASSPRQGFHEQYF,TGTGCCAGCAGCCCCCGACAGGGGTTCCACGAGCAGTACTTC
TRBJ1-1,.,TRBV29-1,.,CSVGERGSEAFF,TGCAGCGTTGGTGAGAGGGGATCTGAAGCTTTCTTT
TRBJ2-4,.,TRBV10-2,TRBD1,CASSTTGGRAKNIQYF,TGCGCCAGCAGTACAACAGGGGGCCGCGCCAAAAACATTCAGTACTTC
TRBJ1-1,.,TRBV6-6,.,CASSYDGNTEAFF,TGTGCCAGCAGTTACGACGGGAACACTGAAGCTTTCTTT
TRBJ1-5,once,TRBV19,.,CASSMRDLGNQPQHF,TGTGCCAGTAGTATGAGGGATCTTGGCAATCAGCCCCAGCATTTT
TRBJ1-1,.,TRBV20-1,.,CSALGAEAFF,TGCAGTGCTTTAGGTGCTGAAGCTTTCTTT
TRBJ2-7,.,TRBV21-1,.,CASSKGGSGRAKCEQYF,TGTGCCAGCAGCAAAGGGGGCAGCGGGAGGGCTAAGTGTGAGCAGTACTTC
TRBJ2-7,.,TRBV5-4,TRBD2,CASSPEAGGPRRYF,TGTGCCAGCAGCCCTGAGGCGGGGGGCCCCCGGCGGTACTTC
TRBJ1-1,.,TRBV4-3,.,CASSQASRGTEAFF,TGCGCCAGCAGCCAAGCTTCGCGGGGCACTGAAGCTTTCTTT
TRBJ2-3,.,TRBV25-1,.,CASSDWGRGIETQYF,TGTGCCAGCAGTGACTGGGGACGGGGTATCGAGACGCAGTATTTT
TRBJ2-6,once,TRBV25-1,TRBD1,CASSPGQSFTGANVLTF,TGTGCCAGCAGTCCGGGACAGTCCTTCACTGGGGCCAACGTCCTGACTTTC
TRBJ1-1,.,TRBV29-1,.,CSVAGAVGNTEAFF,TGCAGCGTGGCAGGGGCAGTGGGGAACACTGAAGCTTTCTTT
TRBJ2-1,.,TRBV27,.,CASSLGSLGGNEQFF,TGTGCCAGCAGCCTCGGAAGTCTGGGTGGGAATGAGCAGTTCTTC
TRBJ1-3,.,TRBV2,TRBD1,CASSRRTGAETGNTIYF,TGTGCCAGCAGTCGCCGGACAGGGGCAGAGACTGGAAACACCATATATTTT
TRBJ1-5,.,TRBV7-8,.,CASSLWGDSNQPQHF,TGTGCCAGCAGCCTATGGGGGGATAGCAATCAGCCCCAGCATTTT
TRBJ2-3,.,TRBV25-1,.,CASSRGLPGTDTQYF,TGTGCCAGCAGTAGGGGTCTCCCGGGAACAGATACGCAGTATTTT
TRBJ1-4,.,TRBV6-5,TRBD1,CASSYSGQPNEKLFF,TGTGCCAGCAGTTACTCGGGACAGCCGAATGAAAAACTGTTTTTT
TRBJ2-2,.,TRBV28,.,CASSSGATGTGELFF,TGTGCCAGCAGTTCGGGGGCGACTGGCACCGGGGAGCTGTTTTTT
TRBJ1-2,.,TRBV5-6,.,CASSYPGISGYTF,TGTGCCAGCAGCTACCCTGGGATTTCTGGCTACACCTTC
TRBJ2-3,.,TRBV30,.,CAWKATTDTQYF,TGTGCCTGGAAGGCTACCACAGATACGCAGTATTTT
TRBJ2-7,.,TRBV14,.,CASSPGGKQYF,TGTGCCAGCAGCCCGGGGGGCAAACAGTACTTC
TRBJ2-2,.,TRBV5-4,.,CASSLAWATGELFF,TGTGCCAGCAGCTTGGCTTGGGCTACCGGGGAGCTGTTTTTT
TRBJ2-7,.,TRBV6-5,.,CASSFGQGSYEQYF,TGTGCCAGCAGTTTTGGTCAGGGATCCTACGAGCAGTACTTC
TRBJ2-7,.,TRBV28,.,CASSSPNFSYEQYF,TGTGCCAGCAGTTCGCCTAATTTTTCCTACGAGCAGTACTTC
TRBJ2-7,.,TRBV2,TRBD1,CASSGDSYYEQYF,TGTGCCAGCAGTGGGGACAGCTACTACGAGCAGTACTTC
TRBJ1-6,.,TRBV6-5,.,CASSPQGPNSPLHF,TGTGCCAGCAGTCCACAGGGACCTAATTCACCCCTCCACTTT
TRBJ1-6,.,TRBV28,.,CASSLSRGHNSPLHF,TGTGCCAGCAGTTTATCTAGGGGTCATAATTCACCCCTCCACTTT
TRBJ2-7,.,TRBV4-3,TRBD1,CASSQTDRQPPYEQYF,TGCGCCAGCAGCCAAACGGACAGGCAGCCCCCCTACGAGCAGTACTTC
TRBJ2-7,.,TRBV9,TRBD1,CASSAAPGQGGEQYF,TGTGCCAGCAGCGCAGCCCCGGGACAGGGAGGTGAGCAGTACTTC
TRBJ2-1,.,TRBV2,.,CASKEQSSYNEQFF,TGTGCCAGCAAGGAGCAGAGCTCCTACAATGAGCAGTTCTTC
TRBJ1-1,.,TRBV21-1,.,CASPNRGRNTEAFF,TGTGCCAGCCCTAATCGTGGGAGAAACACTGAAGCTTTCTTT
TRBJ2-1,.,TRBV5-1,TRBD1,CASGTGGLPEQFF,TGCGCCAGCGGAACAGGGGGATTGCCTGAGCAGTTCTTC
TRBJ1-6,.,TRBV4-3,.,CASSQEFRQGGDSPLHF,TGCGCCAGCAGCCAAGAGTTCAGGCAGGGTGGCGATTCACCCCTCCACTTT
TRBJ2-7,.,TRBV5-1,.,CASSLNFEQYF,TGCGCCAGCAGCCTAAATTTCGAGCAGTACTTC
TRBJ1-4,.,TRBV6-5,.,CASREGTLPEKLFF,TGTGCCAGCAGGGAAGGGACCCTACCAGAAAAACTGTTTTTT